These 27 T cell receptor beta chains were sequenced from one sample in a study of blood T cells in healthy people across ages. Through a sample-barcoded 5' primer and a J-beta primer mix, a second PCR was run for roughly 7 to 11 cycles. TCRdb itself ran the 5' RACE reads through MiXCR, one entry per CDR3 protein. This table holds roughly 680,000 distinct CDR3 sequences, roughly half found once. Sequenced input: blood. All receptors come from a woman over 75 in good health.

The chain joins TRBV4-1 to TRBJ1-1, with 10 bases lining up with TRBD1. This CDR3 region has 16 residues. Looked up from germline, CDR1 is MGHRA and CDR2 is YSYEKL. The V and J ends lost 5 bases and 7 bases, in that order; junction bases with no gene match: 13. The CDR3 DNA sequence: TGCGCCAGCAGCACCCCCGGGACAGGGGCTTTAGGTGAAGCTTTCTTT. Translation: CASSTPGTGALGEAFF.

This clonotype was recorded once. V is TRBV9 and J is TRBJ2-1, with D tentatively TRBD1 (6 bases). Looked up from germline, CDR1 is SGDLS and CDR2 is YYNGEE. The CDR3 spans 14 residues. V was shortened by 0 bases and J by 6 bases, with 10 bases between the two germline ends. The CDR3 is CASSVAGGPNEQFF. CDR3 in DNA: TGTGCCAGCAGCGTAGCTGGGGGCCCCAATGAGCAGTTCTTC.

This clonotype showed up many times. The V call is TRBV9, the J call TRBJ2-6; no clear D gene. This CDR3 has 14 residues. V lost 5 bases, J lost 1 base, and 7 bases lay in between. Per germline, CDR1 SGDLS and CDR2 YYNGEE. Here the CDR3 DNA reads TGTGCCAGCAGTTCAGAGTCTGGGGCCAACGTCCTGACTTTC. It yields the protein CASSSESGANVLTF.

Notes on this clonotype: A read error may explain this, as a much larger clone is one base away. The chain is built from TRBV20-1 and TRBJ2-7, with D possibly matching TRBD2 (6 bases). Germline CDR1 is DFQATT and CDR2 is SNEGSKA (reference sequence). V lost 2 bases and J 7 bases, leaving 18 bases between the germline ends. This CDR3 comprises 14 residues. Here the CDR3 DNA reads TGCAGTGCTAGAACCGGGGGATCAGTAGGTGAGCAGTACTTC. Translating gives CSARTGGSVGEQYF.

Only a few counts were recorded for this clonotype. In nucleotides, the CDR3 is TGTGCCAGCAGGACGACCGCAGGCATCGCTGGGGCCAACGTCCTGACTTTC. Its protein product is CASRTTAGIAGANVLTF. The genes are TRBV6-6 and TRBJ2-6, with D unclear. V gave up 6 bases and J gave up 2 bases, with 17 bases separating them. Germline V gene data show CDR1 as MNHNY and CDR2 as SVGAGI (reference sequence). The CDR3 totals 17 residues.

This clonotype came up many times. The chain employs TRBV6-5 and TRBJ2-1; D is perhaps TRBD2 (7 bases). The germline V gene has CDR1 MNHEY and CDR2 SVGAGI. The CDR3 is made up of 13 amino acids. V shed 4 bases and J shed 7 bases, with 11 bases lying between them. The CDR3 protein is CASSSGRGNEQFF. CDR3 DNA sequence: TGTGCCAGCAGTTCAGGGAGGGGGAATGAGCAGTTCTTC.

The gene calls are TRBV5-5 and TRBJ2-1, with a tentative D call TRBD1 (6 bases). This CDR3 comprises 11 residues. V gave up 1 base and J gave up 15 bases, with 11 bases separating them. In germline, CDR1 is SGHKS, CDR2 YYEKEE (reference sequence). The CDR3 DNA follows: TGTGCCAGCAGCTTGCCAGGGGTGGGGTTCTTC. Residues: CASSLPGVGFF.

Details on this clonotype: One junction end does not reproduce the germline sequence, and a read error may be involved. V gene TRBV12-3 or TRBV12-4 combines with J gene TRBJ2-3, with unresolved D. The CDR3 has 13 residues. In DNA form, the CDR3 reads TGTGCCAGCAGTAGAGGTTCGGCAGATGCGCAGTATTTT. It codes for CASSRGSADAQYF.

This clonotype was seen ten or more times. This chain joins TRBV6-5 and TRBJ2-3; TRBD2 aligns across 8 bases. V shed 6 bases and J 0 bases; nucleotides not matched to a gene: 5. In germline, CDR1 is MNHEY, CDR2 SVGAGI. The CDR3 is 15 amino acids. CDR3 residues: CASSRAGASTDTQYF. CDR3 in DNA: TGTGCCAGCAGCCGAGCGGGGGCTAGCACAGATACGCAGTATTTT.

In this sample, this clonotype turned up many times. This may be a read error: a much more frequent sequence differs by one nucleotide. In nucleotides, the CDR3 is TGCAGTGCCCCCGCAAGGGGAGGGAGCACTGAAGCTTTCTTT. Residues: CSAPARGGSTEAFF. The V gene is TRBV20-1, the J gene TRBJ1-1, with D possibly being TRBD1 (5 bases). V was clipped by 6 bases and J by 4 bases, with 18 bases between them. Looked up from germline, CDR1 is DFQATT and CDR2 is SNEGSKA (reference sequence). The CDR3 is 14 residues long.

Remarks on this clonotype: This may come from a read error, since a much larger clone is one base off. The CDR3 bases are TGTGCCAGCAGCCGGGAACGAGGAAATTACAATGAGCAGTTCTTC. This sequence encodes CASSRERGNYNEQFF. The chain has TRBV4-2 and TRBJ2-1; D remains unclear. This CDR3 has 15 residues. Germline lookup yields CDR1 LGHNA and CDR2 YNFKEQ. V lost 4 bases and J 4 bases, leaving 14 bases between the germline ends.

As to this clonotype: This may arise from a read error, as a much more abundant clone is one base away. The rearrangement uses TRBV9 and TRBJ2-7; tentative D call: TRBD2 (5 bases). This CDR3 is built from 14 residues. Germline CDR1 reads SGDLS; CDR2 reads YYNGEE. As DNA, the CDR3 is TGTGCCGGCAGCGTAGACCGGGGATCCTACGAGCAGTACTTC. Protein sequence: CAGSVDRGSYEQYF.

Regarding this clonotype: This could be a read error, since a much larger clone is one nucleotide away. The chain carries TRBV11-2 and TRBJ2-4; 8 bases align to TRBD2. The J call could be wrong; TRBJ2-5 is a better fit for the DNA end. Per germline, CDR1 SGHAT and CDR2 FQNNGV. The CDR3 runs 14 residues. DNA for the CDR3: TGTGCCAGCGGCCAAGGACTAGCTATAGGGACCCAGTACTTC. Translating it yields CASGQGLAIGTQYF.

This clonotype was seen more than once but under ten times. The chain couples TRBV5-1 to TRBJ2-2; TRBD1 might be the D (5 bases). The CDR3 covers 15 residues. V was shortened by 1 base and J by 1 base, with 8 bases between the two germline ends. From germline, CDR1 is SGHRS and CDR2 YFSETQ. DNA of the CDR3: TGCGCCAGCAGCTTGACAGGCTTGAACACCGGGGAGCTGTTTTTT. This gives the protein CASSLTGLNTGELFF.

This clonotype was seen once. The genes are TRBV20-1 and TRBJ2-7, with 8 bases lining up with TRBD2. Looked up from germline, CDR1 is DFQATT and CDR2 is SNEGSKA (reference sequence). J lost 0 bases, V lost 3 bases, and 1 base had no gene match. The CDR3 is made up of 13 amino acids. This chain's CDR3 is CSASSGDSYEQYF. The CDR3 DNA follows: TGCAGTGCTAGTAGCGGGGACTCCTACGAGCAGTACTTC.

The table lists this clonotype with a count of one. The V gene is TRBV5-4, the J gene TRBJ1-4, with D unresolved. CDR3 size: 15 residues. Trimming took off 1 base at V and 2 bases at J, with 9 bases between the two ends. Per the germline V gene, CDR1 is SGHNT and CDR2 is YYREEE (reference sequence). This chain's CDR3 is CASSLYGPTNEKLFF. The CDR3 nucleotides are TGTGCCAGCAGCTTGTACGGACCGACTAATGAAAAACTGTTTTTT.

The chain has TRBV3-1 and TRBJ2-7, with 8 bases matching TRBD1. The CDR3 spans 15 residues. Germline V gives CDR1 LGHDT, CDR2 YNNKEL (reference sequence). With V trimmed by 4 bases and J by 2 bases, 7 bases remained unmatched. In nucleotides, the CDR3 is TGTGCCAGCAGCCTCACGACAGGGGACACCTACGAGCAGTACTTC. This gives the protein CASSLTTGDTYEQYF.

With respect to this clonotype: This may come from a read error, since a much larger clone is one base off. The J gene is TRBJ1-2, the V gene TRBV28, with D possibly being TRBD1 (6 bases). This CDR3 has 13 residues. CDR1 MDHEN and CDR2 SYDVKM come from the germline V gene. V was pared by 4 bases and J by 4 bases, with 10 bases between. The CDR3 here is CASSCQGSYGYTF. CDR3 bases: TGTGCCAGCAGTTGCCAGGGGTCCTATGGCTACACCTTC.

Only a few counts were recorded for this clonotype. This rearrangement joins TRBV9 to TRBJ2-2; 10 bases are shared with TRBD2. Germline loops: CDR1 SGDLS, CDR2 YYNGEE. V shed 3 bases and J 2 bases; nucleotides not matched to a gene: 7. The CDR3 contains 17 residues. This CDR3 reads CASSGASGGSNTGELFF. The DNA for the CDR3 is TGTGCCAGCAGCGGGGCTAGCGGGGGCTCTAACACCGGGGAGCTGTTTTTT.

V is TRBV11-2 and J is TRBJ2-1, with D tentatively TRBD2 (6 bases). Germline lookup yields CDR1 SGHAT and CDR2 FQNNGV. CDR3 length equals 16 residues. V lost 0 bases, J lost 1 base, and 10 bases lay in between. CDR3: CASSLDAGTSYNEQFF. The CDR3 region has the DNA TGTGCCAGCAGCTTAGATGCCGGGACTTCCTACAATGAGCAGTTCTTC.

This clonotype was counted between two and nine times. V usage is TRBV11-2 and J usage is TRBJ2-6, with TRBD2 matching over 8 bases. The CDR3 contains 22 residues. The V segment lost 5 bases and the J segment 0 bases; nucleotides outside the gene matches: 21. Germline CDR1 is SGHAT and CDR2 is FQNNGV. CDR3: CASSPWTGGRLPLSSGANVLTF. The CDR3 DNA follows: TGTGCCAGCAGCCCATGGACGGGGGGGAGGCTCCCTCTTTCCTCTGGGGCCAACGTCCTGACTTTC.

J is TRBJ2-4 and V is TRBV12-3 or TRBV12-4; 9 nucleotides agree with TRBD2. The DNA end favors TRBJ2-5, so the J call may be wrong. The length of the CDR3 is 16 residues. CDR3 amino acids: CASSKTSGSLKETQYF. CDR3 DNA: TGTGCCAGCAGCAAGACTAGCGGTAGCTTGAAAGAGACCCAGTACTTC.

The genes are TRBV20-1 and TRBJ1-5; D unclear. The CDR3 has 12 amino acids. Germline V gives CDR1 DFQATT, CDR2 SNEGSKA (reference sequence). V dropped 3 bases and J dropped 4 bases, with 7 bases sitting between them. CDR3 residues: CSARAANQPQHF. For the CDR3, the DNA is TGCAGTGCTAGGGCAGCAAATCAGCCCCAGCATTTT.

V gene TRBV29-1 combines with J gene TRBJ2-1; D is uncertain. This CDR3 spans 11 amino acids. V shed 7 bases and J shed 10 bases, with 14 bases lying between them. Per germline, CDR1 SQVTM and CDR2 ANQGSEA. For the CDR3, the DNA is TGCAGCGCTGGACCCGCGAACGAGCAGTTCTTC. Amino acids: CSAGPANEQFF.

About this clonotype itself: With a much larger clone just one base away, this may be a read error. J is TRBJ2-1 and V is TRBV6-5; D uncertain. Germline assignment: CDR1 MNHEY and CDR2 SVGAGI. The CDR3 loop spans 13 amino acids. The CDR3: CASSDSSKDEQFF. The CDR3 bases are TGTGCCAGCAGTGACTCGAGTAAAGATGAGCAGTTCTTC.

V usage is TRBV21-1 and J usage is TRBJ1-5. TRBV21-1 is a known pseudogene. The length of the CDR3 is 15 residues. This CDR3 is CASTVGRVGNQPQHF. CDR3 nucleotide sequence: TGTGCCAGCACCGTGGGGAGGGTCGGAAATCAGCCCCAGCATTTT.

The CDR3 protein is CASSDLTPVETQFF. The CDR3 coding sequence is TGTGCCAGCAGTGACCTCACACCCGTGGAGACCCAGTTCTTC. The V and J genes are TRBV2 and TRBJ2-1; D uncertain. The CDR3 spans 14 residues. Per the germline V gene, CDR1 is SNHLY and CDR2 is FYNNEI. The V and J ends lost 3 bases and 13 bases respectively, with 19 bases between them.